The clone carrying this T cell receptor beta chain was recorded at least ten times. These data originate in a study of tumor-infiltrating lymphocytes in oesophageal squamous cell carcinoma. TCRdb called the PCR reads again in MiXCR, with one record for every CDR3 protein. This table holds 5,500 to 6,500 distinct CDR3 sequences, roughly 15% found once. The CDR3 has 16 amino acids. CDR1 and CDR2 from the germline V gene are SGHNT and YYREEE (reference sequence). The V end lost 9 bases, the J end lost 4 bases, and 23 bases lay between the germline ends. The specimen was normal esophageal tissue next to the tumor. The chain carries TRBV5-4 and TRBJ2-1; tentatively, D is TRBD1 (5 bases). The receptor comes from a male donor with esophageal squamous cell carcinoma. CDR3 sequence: CATSDLRAGWYNEQFF. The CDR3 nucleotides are TGTGCCACTTCTGACCTCAGGGCTGGCTGGTACAATGAGCAGTTCTTC.